In this sample, the clone carrying this T cell receptor (beta chain) turned up a few times. Its antigen is not known. TCRdb re-derived calls from the RACE reads in MiXCR, one entry per CDR3 protein. The repertoire holds roughly 260,000 distinct CDR3 sequences, with about 9.4% as singletons. These data belong to a study of human T cells and chemical hapten exposure. Study-wide points: Alopecia in the donors means their immune response may deviate from healthy people's. A positive correlation with patch test score was shown by PT1 expanded TCR counts.

Time point: pre-sensitization, week 0. Indicated treatment: therapeutic diphenylcyclopropenone sensitization with weekly scalp DPC. Unfractionated whole blood yielded the extracted total RNA. Germline CDR1 MNHNY, CDR2 SVGAGI (reference sequence). Between the trimmed V and J ends, which lost 5 bases and 3 bases, there was a span of 7 bases. The CDR3 length is 13 residues. The sample in question was whole blood, obtained in connection with sensitization to the hapten diphenylcyclopropenone (DPC). The source is a woman aged 40 to 50 with alopecia areata. Some clones in this sample may be carry-over from other donors' samples. The chain links TRBV6-6 to TRBJ1-4, with D uncertain. The DNA for the CDR3 is TGTGCCAGCAGTCCAGGAGCTAATGAAAAACTGTTTTTT. Residues: CASSPGANEKLFF.